One sample yielded the 24 T cell receptor beta chains listed below, sequenced in a study of T cells in tuberculosis. The assay was immunoSEQ multiplex PCR, and TCRdb's table has in-frame clones only and misses some. The top ten clones hold approximately 8.5% of a sample with 24,000 or so clones, nearly 97% of them seen once. The specimen was PBMCs. The receptors were sampled from a donor aged 10 to 29 with latent tuberculosis or without tuberculosis infection.

The gene calls are TRBV11-3 and TRBJ2-1; TRBD2 agrees at 9 bases. The CDR3 covers 16 residues. The junction had 5 bases not matched to a gene; V was cut back by 3 bases and J by 2 bases. Germline V lookup: CDR1 SGHNT, CDR2 YENEEA. DNA for the CDR3: TGTGCCAGCAGCTTCGGGAGCGGGGGGACCTACAATGAGCAGTTCTTC. Translated: CASSFGSGGTYNEQFF.

The rearrangement uses TRBV9 and TRBJ2-2, with TRBD1 matching 9 bases. CDR1 and CDR2 (germline): SGDLS, YYNGEE. This CDR3 region has 15 residues. V gave up 5 bases and J gave up 5 bases; unmatched junction bases: 7. The CDR3 coding sequence is TGTGCCAGCAGTCTACAGGGGGCAGGGACCGGGGAGCTGTTTTTT. This translates into CASSLQGAGTGELFF.

The chain employs TRBV4-1 and TRBJ2-1; maybe TRBD1 (6 bases). V was cut by 0 bases and J by 5 bases, with 11 bases left in between. CDR3 size: 15 residues. In germline, CDR1 is MGHRA, CDR2 YSYEKL. The CDR3 bases are TGCGCCAGCAGCCAAGATCCAGGGGCCCACAATGAGCAGTTCTTC. Protein sequence: CASSQDPGAHNEQFF.

CDR3 bases: TGTGCCAGTAGTGAAAGGACAGGGATTGGCTATGGCTACACCTTC. This codes for CASSERTGIGYGYTF. V and J are TRBV19 and TRBJ1-2; 8 bases are a match to TRBD1. The CDR3 covers 15 residues. V was pared by 5 bases and J by 4 bases, with 9 bases of the junction left unmatched. Germline CDR1 LNHDA, CDR2 SQIVND (reference sequence).

V usage is TRBV19 and J usage is TRBJ1-5; D is uncertain. Trimming took off 8 bases at V and 8 bases at J, with 19 bases between the two ends. The germline V gene encodes CDR1 LNHDA and CDR2 SQIVND (reference sequence). The CDR3 runs 14 residues. The DNA of the CDR3 is TGTGCCAGTCTAAAACTCGGGGATTTGGAGCCCCAGCATTTT. Residues: CASLKLGDLEPQHF.

The CDR3 is CASSLPQTEAFLRGYTF. DNA of the CDR3: TGTGCCAGCAGCCTCCCGCAGACAGAGGCTTTTCTTAGGGGCTACACCTTC. The chain links TRBV7-2 to TRBJ1-2; D might be TRBD1 (5 bases). V was trimmed by 5 bases and J by 8 bases, leaving 27 bases between them. Germline CDR1 is SGHTA and CDR2 is FQGNSA. CDR3 length: 17 residues.

The chain links TRBV5-1 to TRBJ1-5, with unresolved D. The CDR3 length is 14 residues. V lost 5 bases, J lost 0 bases, and 9 bases lay in between. Looked up from germline, CDR1 is SGHRS and CDR2 is YFSETQ. The CDR3 DNA follows: TGCGCCAGCAGGGAGTCTTATAGCAATCAGCCCCAGCATTTT. It is translated as CASRESYSNQPQHF. Combining the CDR3 with reference TRBV5-1 and TRBJ1-5 gives the whole variable domain KAGVTQTPRYLIKTRGQQVTLSCSPISGHRSVSWYQQTPGQGLQFLFEYFSETQRNKGNFPGRFSGRQFSNSRSEMNVSTLELGDSALYLCASRESYSNQPQHFGDGTRLSIL.

The J gene is TRBJ2-5, the V gene TRBV9; 13 bases agree with TRBD2. Losses at the gene ends were 3 bases for V and 5 bases for J; bases not matched to a gene: 7. Per the germline V gene, CDR1 is SGDLS and CDR2 is YYNGEE. The CDR3 spans 16 residues. CDR3 region: CASSAGLAGASETQYF. The CDR3, as DNA: TGTGCCAGCAGCGCTGGACTAGCGGGGGCTTCGGAGACCCAGTACTTC.

The J gene is TRBJ1-2, the V gene TRBV5-1; 8 nucleotides agree with TRBD1. The CDR3 totals 14 residues. Unmatched junction bases numbered 12, after V lost 6 bases and J lost 8 bases. Germline CDR1 reads SGHRS; CDR2 reads YFSETQ. The DNA of the CDR3 is TGCGCCAGCACCCCCGGGCCAGGGGGCGAGGGCTACACCTTC. Its protein is CASTPGPGGEGYTF.

The chain links TRBV9 to TRBJ2-3; the D is unclear. Germline V gene sequence: CDR1 SGDLS, CDR2 YYNGEE. Between the trimmed V and J ends, which lost 0 bases and 3 bases, there was a span of 17 bases. CDR3 length equals 17 residues. The DNA of the CDR3 is TGTGCCAGCAGCGTAGGGCCCAAACTTGGGCAGACAGATACGCAGTATTTT. This sequence encodes CASSVGPKLGQTDTQYF.

V is TRBV27 and J is TRBJ2-5; D might be TRBD2 (7 bases). Looked up from germline, CDR1 is MNHEY and CDR2 is SMNVEV (reference sequence). Trimming cost V 5 bases and J 1 base, with 17 bases left between them. The CDR3 runs to 16 residues. This CDR3 reads CASSPLKGGGQETQYF. CDR3 in DNA: TGTGCCAGCAGTCCCCTTAAGGGAGGGGGCCAAGAGACCCAGTACTTC.

V is TRBV7-2 and J is TRBJ2-3, with D unresolved. The V and J ends lost 1 base and 2 bases respectively, with 7 bases between them. The CDR3 is 14 amino acids. Germline lookup yields CDR1 SGHTA and CDR2 FQGNSA. DNA for the CDR3: TGTGCCAGCAGCTTAGATAGTTACACAGATACGCAGTATTTT. Amino acids: CASSLDSYTDTQYF.

The rearrangement links TRBV4-1 to TRBJ1-5; possible D gene TRBD1, 5 bases. The CDR3 covers 13 residues. The ends were cut back, 3 bases at V and 3 bases at J, with 6 bases in the middle. Germline V gene data show CDR1 as MGHRA and CDR2 as YSYEKL. Here the CDR3 DNA reads TGCGCCAGCAGCCACAGGGTCAATCAGCCCCAGCATTTT. Residues: CASSHRVNQPQHF.

This chain connects TRBV5-1 to TRBJ1-6; D not certain. There are 16 residues in the CDR3. Germline V gives CDR1 SGHRS, CDR2 YFSETQ. Trimming cost V 4 bases and J 9 bases, with 20 bases left between them. The chain's CDR3 is CASSPGSGFRGSPLHF. The CDR3 DNA follows: TGCGCCAGCAGCCCCGGATCGGGATTCCGAGGTTCACCCCTCCACTTT.

V gene TRBV7-9 combines with J gene TRBJ2-7, with 8 bases fitting TRBD1. The ends lost 5 bases at V and 7 bases at J; junction bases unmatched: 10. Germline values: CDR1 SEHNR, CDR2 FQNEAQ (reference sequence). The CDR3 contains 14 residues. As DNA, the CDR3 is TGTGCCAGCAGCGGCGGGACAGGTCGGGAAGAGCAGTACGTC. Amino acids: CASSGGTGREEQYV.

The V and J genes are TRBV10-3 and TRBJ2-7; the D gene is possibly TRBD2 (5 bases). CDR3 size: 16 residues. CDR1 and CDR2 from the germline V gene are ENHRY and SYGVKD. V dropped 4 bases and J dropped 2 bases, with 18 bases sitting between them. CDR3 DNA sequence: TGTGCCATCAGTGCCCTTTCCTCCGGGGAGCCCTACGAGCAGTACTTC. This translates into CAISALSSGEPYEQYF.

Comments on this clone: Other nucleotide sequences from this sample produce the same CDR3. This rearrangement joins TRBV27 to TRBJ1-1, with unresolved D. Germline V gene data show CDR1 as MNHEY and CDR2 as SMNVEV (reference sequence). Deletions cut 2 bases from V and 0 bases from J, with 7 bases between. This CDR3 is built from 14 residues. The CDR3 reads CASSLRGMNTEAFF. The CDR3 coding sequence is TGTGCCAGCAGTTTACGCGGGATGAACACTGAAGCTTTCTTT.

CDR3 residues: CASSFFRRLWPPPWEKLFF. CDR3 coding DNA: TGTGCCAGCAGTTTCTTCCGGCGGTTATGGCCTCCCCCATGGGAAAAACTGTTTTTT. The chain joins TRBV27 to TRBJ1-4, with unresolved D. Trimming shortened V by 3 bases and J by 8 bases, and 28 bases separated the two germline ends. This CDR3 contains 19 residues. Germline CDR1 is MNHEY and CDR2 is SMNVEV (reference sequence). Using reference TRBV27 and TRBJ1-4 for the parts outside the CDR3, the full variable domain is EAQVTQNPRYLITVTGKKLTVTCSQNMNHEYMSWYRQDPGLGLRQIYYSMNVEVTDKGDVPEGYKVSRKEKRNFPLILESPSPNQTSLYFCASSFFRRLWPPPWEKLFFGSGTQLSVL.

The chain uses TRBV6-1 and TRBJ1-5; 7 bases match TRBD1. V shed 1 base and J 2 bases; nucleotides not matched to a gene: 5. Germline V gene lookup returns CDR1 MNHNS and CDR2 SASEGT. The CDR3 has 16 residues. The CDR3 DNA follows: TGTGCCAGCAGTGAAGGCAGGGGGGTTGGCAATCAGCCCCAGCATTTT. Translated, it gives CASSEGRGVGNQPQHF.

The rearrangement uses TRBV5-6 and TRBJ1-1, with D maybe TRBD1 (5 bases). The CDR3 loop spans 12 amino acids. Germline CDR1 SGHDT, CDR2 YYEEEE. Trimming took off 4 bases at V and 6 bases at J, with 10 bases between the two ends. The CDR3 sequence is CASSAGGAEAFF. As DNA, the CDR3 is TGTGCCAGCAGCGCCGGGGGGGCTGAAGCTTTCTTT.

This sequence joins TRBV4-1 and TRBJ2-2; 7 positions agree with TRBD1. Germline V CDR1 and CDR2: MGHRA, YSYEKL. With 0 bases clipped from V and 5 bases from J, the junction kept 15 bases outside the gene matches. This CDR3 is built from 19 residues. CDR3 protein: CASSQDNAFTGQPTGELFF. The CDR3 DNA is TGCGCCAGCAGCCAAGATAATGCATTCACGGGACAGCCGACCGGGGAGCTGTTTTTT.

The V call is TRBV19, the J call TRBJ1-6, with a tentative D call TRBD1 (5 bases). Trimming cost V 7 bases and J 1 base, with 20 bases left between them. Germline CDR1 and CDR2: LNHDA and SQIVND (reference sequence). The CDR3 is 18 amino acids. The CDR3 loop reads CASTEFGKGPSYNSPLHF. As DNA, the CDR3 is TGTGCCAGTACCGAATTTGGGAAGGGGCCATCCTATAATTCACCCCTCCACTTT.

This rearrangement joins TRBV30 to TRBJ1-1, with D tentatively TRBD1 (6 bases). With 4 bases removed from V and 2 bases from J, the gap between germline ends came to 14 bases. The CDR3 consists of 14 residues. Germline CDR1 is GTSNPN and CDR2 is SVGIG (reference sequence). This chain's CDR3 is CAWTSGQGNTEAFF. DNA for the CDR3: TGTGCCTGGACCTCGGGACAAGGAAACACTGAAGCTTTCTTT.

This sequence joins TRBV10-2 and TRBJ2-1, with TRBD2 identical over 11 bases. V dropped 6 bases and J dropped 6; count of bases not matched to a gene: 4. The CDR3 totals 14 residues. Germline CDR1 WSHSY, CDR2 SAAADI. The CDR3 loop reads CASRVSGGGNEQFF. The CDR3 nucleotides are TGCGCCAGCAGGGTTAGCGGGGGGGGCAATGAGCAGTTCTTC.